This T cell receptor beta chain was sequenced for a study of T cell repertoires in cytomegalovirus infection. TCRdb reanalysed the reads using MiXCR and keeps one entry per CDR3 protein. The sample lists some 450,000 distinct CDR3 sequences; approximately 32% were seen once. The CDR3 contains 14 residues. V was clipped by 5 bases and J by 2 bases; unmatched bases: 5. Germline loops: CDR1 MNHEY, CDR2 SVGEGT. The clonotype comes from a human donor in good health (CMV status not recorded). Some clones in this sample may be carry-over from other donors' samples. Source material: PBMCs. The V gene is TRBV6-2 or TRBV6-3, the J gene TRBJ2-5, with 7 bases fitting TRBD1. This CDR3 reads CASSGWDRQETQYF. The CDR3 DNA reads as TGTGCCAGCAGTGGATGGGACAGACAAGAGACCCAGTACTTC.